This TCR beta chain was obtained from a study of T cell responses to AZD1222 COVID-19 vaccine. As for the study in general: Timing groups of about 4 and about 12 weeks for second doses were pooled. General study findings and limits: Reportedly, close to half of spike-specific TCRs are directed against unmutated variant regions. Spike as a whole was targeted by vaccine-associated CD4 TCRs, dominant at 160-218 and 743-854. Just 5 to 7 AZD1222 recipients were seropositive at baseline.

The germline V gene has CDR1 MGHRA and CDR2 YSYEKL. Trimming took off 1 base at V and 3 bases at J, with 13 bases between the two ends. The CDR3 consists of 16 residues. Concerning this clone: Its antigen is as yet unknown.

Assay used: immunoSEQ multiplex PCR; TCRdb lists only in-frame clones, some missing. Of some 130,000 clones listed, 70% to 90% are singletons. The clonotype originates from an adult in good health. This sequence joins TRBV4-1 and TRBJ1-5, with D tentatively TRBD1 (5 bases). The sequenced sample was peripheral blood, obtained on day 0 of AZD1222 vaccination. The CDR3 here is CASSQGGGHNNQPQHF. Here the CDR3 DNA reads TGCGCCAGCAGCCAAGGCGGCGGACACAACAATCAGCCCCAGCATTTT.